This TCR beta chain was sequenced in a study of shared clonotypes between healthy human individuals. 200 to 250 ng DNA, tens of thousands of T cell genomes, went into each sorted-subset replicate PCR. Some clones are missing from TCRdb's copy, which holds only in-frame ones; the method was immunoSEQ multiplex PCR. The sample holds 2 million to 3 million clones, over 85% seen once. Germline assignment: CDR1 LNHNV and CDR2 YYDKDF (reference sequence). V gave up 7 bases and J gave up 6 bases, with 15 bases separating them. The length of the CDR3 is 14 residues. The sequence was obtained from a man aged 18 to 30 in good health. Some clones in this sample may be carry-over from other donors' samples. Sequenced input: naive CD4+ T cells from PBMCs. Regarding subset: CD45RA+ positively selected. V gene TRBV15 combines with J gene TRBJ2-2; D possibly corresponds to TRBD2 (7 bases). In DNA, the CDR3 is TGTGCCACCAAAGGGGGGGCAGGCGCCGGGGAGCTGTTTTTT. This sequence encodes CATKGGAGAGELFF.